This TCR beta chain was retrieved from a study of cytomegalovirus exposure and HLA in healthy donors. Study observations and caveats: Data from an earlier analysis indicated that most TCR beta V segments were productive either about 87% or about 30% of the time. Cytomegalovirus status was reportedly diagnosed by the classifier with high sensitivity and specificity.

The study ran its PCR with 60 Vbeta and 13 Jbeta primers. Clones were sequenced by immunoSEQ multiplex PCR, and TCRdb holds only the in-frame ones, with some missing. The sample has 45,000 to 65,000 clones, roughly 82% seen once; the top ten hold around 1.4%. This clone occurred once. The antigen remains undetermined. The receptor was isolated from a young man in good health and CMV-seronegative. The sample was PBMCs.

DNA for the CDR3: TGTGCCACCGGGACAGTAAACTATGGCTACACCTTC. Translated, it gives CATGTVNYGYTF. The chain links TRBV10-3 to TRBJ1-2; 7 bases fit TRBD1. This CDR3 has 12 amino acids. Germline-derived CDR1 and CDR2 are ENHRY and SYGVKD. Trimming removed 10 bases from V and 2 bases from J; junction bases left unmatched: 4.